Listed below are T cell receptor beta chains from one sample, sequenced in a study of blood T cell repertoires in COVID-19. The table came from immunoSEQ multiplex PCR; TCRdb's copy has only in-frame clones and leaves some out. The sample has about 330,000 clones, over 80% seen once. Sequenced: PBMCs or T cells enriched from blood (not recorded which). These receptors were taken from a man aged 25 to 40 who had recovered from COVID-19. Each CDR3 is given with its conserved first and last residue. The D gene is left open where the match is weak. Only some rows state a clone size, as once, few, many or a class for expanded clones.

TRBJ1-1 | NA | TRBV19 | NA | CASRQKTFMNTEAFF | TGTGCCAGTAGACAAAAGACATTCATGAACACTGAAGCTTTCTTT
TRBJ1-1 | NA | TRBV19 | NA | CASSIDRVMNTEAFF | TGTGCCAGTAGTATAGACAGGGTCATGAACACTGAAGCTTTCTTT
TRBJ1-5 | NA | TRBV28 | NA | CASRGTEYSNQPQHF | TGTGCCAGCAGAGGGACTGAATATAGCAATCAGCCCCAGCATTTT
TRBJ2-7 | TRBD1 | TRBV28 | NA | CAINDRNRGRSPYEQYF | TGTGCCATCAACGACCGGAACAGGGGGCGTTCACCCTACGAGCAGTACTTC
TRBJ2-5 | TRBD2 | TRBV2 | NA | CASSPGLGETQYF | TGTGCCAGCTCTCCGGGACTAGGGGAGACCCAGTACTTC
TRBJ2-1 | NA | TRBV6-1 | NA | CASSEALVDEQFF | TGTGCCAGCAGTGAAGCGCTTGTAGATGAGCAGTTCTTC
TRBJ2-3 | TRBD2 | TRBV28 | NA | CASSLLAGGLADTQYF | TGTGCCAGCAGTCTACTAGCGGGGGGGCTCGCAGATACGCAGTATTTT
TRBJ2-2 | TRBD1 | TRBV6-6 | NA | CASSGTGINTGELFF | TGTGCCAGCAGCGGGACAGGGATCAACACCGGGGAGCTGTTTTTT
TRBJ2-7 | TRBD2 | TRBV13 | NA | CASSRRTSGGAYEQYF | TGTGCCAGCAGCAGGAGGACTAGCGGGGGGGCCTACGAGCAGTACTTC
TRBJ1-2 | NA | TRBV5-6 | NA | CASSLGGGANYGYTF | TGTGCCAGCAGCTTGGGAGGGGGAGCGAACTATGGCTACACCTTC
TRBJ1-2 | NA | TRBV6-5 | few | CASRTGAGGYTF | TGTGCCAGCAGAACCGGGGCGGGAGGCTACACCTTC
TRBJ1-2 | NA | TRBV4-1 | few | CASSQEGLGGYGYTF | TGCGCCAGCAGCCAAGAGGGCCTGGGAGGTTATGGCTACACCTTC
TRBJ1-5 | NA | TRBV5-4 | NA | CASSLGGGSNQPQHF | TGTGCCAGCAGCTTGGGTGGGGGGAGCAATCAGCCCCAGCATTTT
TRBJ2-3 | NA | TRBV6-5 | NA | CASSYGRAGKTDTQYF | TGTGCCAGCAGTTACGGGCGGGCGGGGAAAACAGATACGCAGTATTTT
TRBJ2-5 | TRBD1 | TRBV7-9 | NA | CASSSSTGVETQYF | TGTGCCAGCAGCTCATCGACAGGGGTCGAGACCCAGTACTTC
TRBJ2-3 | NA | TRBV6-2/TRBV6-3 | NA | CASSYFSYTQYF | TGTGCCAGCAGTTACTTTAGTTATACGCAGTATTTT
TRBJ1-1 | NA | TRBV27 | NA | CASSLRGSTEAFF | TGTGCCAGCAGCCTTCGAGGGTCCACTGAAGCTTTCTTT
TRBJ2-3 | NA | TRBV7-9 | NA | CASSAPGIYRGGATQYF | TGTGCCAGCAGCGCACCCGGGATCTATAGAGGAGGGGCTACGCAGTATTTT
TRBJ1-1 | NA | TRBV4-2 | NA | CASSQDQGAGSSGTEAFF | TGTGCCAGCAGCCAAGATCAAGGGGCAGGGTCGTCGGGCACTGAAGCTTTCTTT
TRBJ1-5 | NA | TRBV9 | NA | CASSVGGVGQPQHF | TGTGCCAGCAGCGTGGGGGGGGTTGGACAGCCCCAGCATTTT
TRBJ1-6 | NA | TRBV5-1 | few | CASSLGRHSYNSPLHF | TGCGCCAGCAGCTTGGGGCGGCACTCCTATAATTCACCCCTCCACTTT
TRBJ2-7 | TRBD1 | TRBV15 | NA | CATSRSTGIEQYF | TGTGCCACCAGCAGATCGACAGGGATCGAGCAGTACTTC
TRBJ2-7 | NA | TRBV9 | NA | CASSVDRDTSSYEQYF | TGTGCCAGCAGCGTAGACCGGGACACGTCCTCCTACGAGCAGTACTTC
TRBJ1-2 | TRBD1 | TRBV4-1 | NA | CASSPRDRDERGGYTF | TGCGCCAGCAGCCCCCGGGACAGGGATGAACGGGGAGGCTACACCTTC